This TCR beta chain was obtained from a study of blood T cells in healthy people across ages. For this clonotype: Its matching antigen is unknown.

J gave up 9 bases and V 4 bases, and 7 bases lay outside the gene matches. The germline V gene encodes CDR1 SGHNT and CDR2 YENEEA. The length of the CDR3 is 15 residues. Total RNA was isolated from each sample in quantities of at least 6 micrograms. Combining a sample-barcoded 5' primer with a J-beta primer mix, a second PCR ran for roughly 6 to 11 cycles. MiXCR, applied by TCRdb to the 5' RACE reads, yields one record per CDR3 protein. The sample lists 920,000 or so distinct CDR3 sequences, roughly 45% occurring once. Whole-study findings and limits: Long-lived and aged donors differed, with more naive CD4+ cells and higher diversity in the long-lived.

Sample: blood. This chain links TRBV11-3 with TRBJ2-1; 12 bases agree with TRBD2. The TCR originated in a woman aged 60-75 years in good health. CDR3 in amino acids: CASSSGLAGWSEQFF. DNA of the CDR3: TGTGCCAGCAGCTCCGGACTAGCGGGATGGAGTGAGCAGTTCTTC.